This TCR beta chain stems from a study of tumor-infiltrating lymphocytes in primary liver carcinoma. Reverse transcription of around 500 ng total RNA with a constant-region primer produced TCR beta cDNA. Three-round nested multiplex PCR performed with slightly modified ARM-PCR produced the TCR beta libraries. Researchers ran the first two PCR rounds for about 11 cycles each with TRBV1-TRBV30 forward primers and a C-beta reverse primer. TCRdb re-called the multiplex PCR reads through MiXCR, storing one row per CDR3 protein. The sample shows some 190,000 distinct CDR3 sequences, about 60% of them seen only once. Germline DNA was also extracted, while the blood RNA originated from unsorted whole blood. This CDR3 is built from 17 residues. After removal of 7 bases from V and 5 bases from J, the junction contained 15 bases not matched to a gene. This clonotype was picked up many times.

This receptor was obtained from a middle-aged man with primary liver carcinoma and hepatitis B virus infection. V is TRBV12-3 or TRBV12-4 and J is TRBJ2-2; the match to TRBD1 covers 8 bases. Input material: peripheral blood. The CDR3 here is CASNPTFRGLRTGELFF. CDR3 nucleotide sequence: TGTGCCAGCAACCCAACTTTCAGGGGGCTAAGGACCGGGGAGCTGTTTTTT.